One and the same sample provided the 21 T cell receptor beta chains below, sequenced in a study of Tregs in tolerant kidney transplant recipients. Only in-frame clones appear in the TCRdb table, and some are missing; sequencing was by immunoSEQ multiplex PCR. Its listing shows around 48,000 clones. The sample consisted of CD4+ T cells from blood, taken before the transplant. The receptors stem from a human donor who received a combined kidney and bone marrow transplant.

Note on this clone: The read stops 3 residues short of the end of the CDR3; the missing end is completed from the germline J gene. The rearrangement uses TRBV6-2 or TRBV6-3 and TRBJ2-7; 7 nucleotides line up with TRBD2. Germline CDR1 reads MNHEY; CDR2 reads SVGEGT. This CDR3 contains 14 residues. Unmatched junction bases numbered 3, after V lost 0 bases and J lost 4 bases. The sequenced CDR3 bases are TGTGCCAGCAGTTACTCGTGGCGGGGGTACGAG. Translating it yields CASSYSWRGYE. The complete CDR3 protein is CASSYSWRGYEQYF.

Points on this clone: Read sequence stops 3 residues before the CDR3 end, and the germline J gene provides the missing end. V is TRBV20-1 and J is TRBJ2-2, with 14 bases matching TRBD2. The CDR3 extends over 17 amino acids. After removal of 5 bases from V and 4 bases from J, the junction contained 9 bases not matched to a gene. CDR1 is DFQATT, CDR2 SNEGSKA, per germline (reference sequence). The CDR3 bases that were read are TGCAGTGCTTCAGGGACTAGCGGGAGAGCGGGCACCGGGGAG. Its protein product is CSASGTSGRAGTGE. The whole CDR3 region reads CSASGTSGRAGTGELFF.

Regarding this clone: The CDR3 goes on 3 residues after the read ends, and that part is filled in from the germline J gene. The chain carries TRBV5-4 and TRBJ2-1, with 7 bases that match TRBD2. Germline V gene data show CDR1 as SGHNT and CDR2 as YYREEE (reference sequence). V shed 1 base, J shed 8 bases, and the junction held 9 bases outside the gene matches. The CDR3 sequence is 15 residues long. The DNA read from the CDR3 is TGTGCCAGCAGCTTGAGGGCTGGGACTAATCATGAG. This translates into CASSLRAGTNHE. The complete CDR3 reads CASSLRAGTNHEQFF.

Concerning this clone: The read ends 3 residues before the CDR3 terminus; that terminus is restored from the germline J gene. This rearrangement joins TRBV20-1 to TRBJ2-1; D remains ambiguous. The V and J ends lost 6 bases and 3 bases respectively, with 15 bases between them. The CDR3 totals 14 residues. Germline V CDR1 and CDR2: DFQATT, SNEGSKA (reference sequence). The CDR3 reads CSAKTAVSYNEQFF. CDR3 bases read: TGCAGTGCCAAGACGGCGGTTAGCTACAATGAG.

On this clone itself: The CDR3 end lies 3 residues beyond the end of the read and is filled in from the germline J gene. V gene TRBV30 combines with J gene TRBJ2-7, with TRBD1 matching over 7 bases. The germline V gene encodes CDR1 GTSNPN and CDR2 SVGIG (reference sequence). The CDR3 is made up of 12 amino acids. J was trimmed by 3 bases and V by 1 base; bases with no gene match: 0. The sequenced part of the CDR3 DNA is TGTGCCTGGAGTGGACAGGGCTACGAG. Translation: CAWSGQGYE. The entire CDR3 protein reads CAWSGQGYEQYF.

Worth noting for this clone: The CDR3 is cut off 3 residues early in the read; its end comes from the germline J gene. The genes are TRBV6-4 and TRBJ2-1; TRBD2 agrees at 9 bases. Trimming took 5 bases from V and 9 from J; bases not matched to a gene: 5. The CDR3 is 13 amino acids. CDR1 is MRHNA and CDR2 is SNTAGT in the germline V gene. The DNA read from the CDR3 is TGTGCCAGCAGTCCGGGACTAGCTGGTGAG. This encodes CASSPGLAGE. The whole CDR3 is CASSPGLAGEQFF.

CDR3 bases read: TGTGCCAGCAGTTTACGACTCGGGACTAGCGGGGGAGTCAATGAG. Encoded protein: CASSLRLGTSGGVNE. The entire CDR3 reads CASSLRLGTSGGVNEQFF. The V gene is TRBV28, the J gene TRBJ2-1; 14 nucleotides match TRBD2. The CDR3 is cut off 3 residues early in the read; its end comes from the germline J gene. The J segment lost 6 bases and the V segment lost 2 bases, leaving 9 bases of the junction unmatched. The CDR3 length is 18 residues. CDR1 and CDR2 from the germline V gene are MDHEN and SYDVKM.

As for this clone: The read ends 3 residues before the CDR3 terminus; that terminus is restored from the germline J gene. This sequence joins TRBV20-1 and TRBJ1-1; a possible D gene is TRBD1 (6 bases). V lost 5 bases to trimming and J lost 4 bases, with 17 bases between them. Per the germline V gene, CDR1 is DFQATT and CDR2 is SNEGSKA (reference sequence). This CDR3 has 14 residues. The DNA read from the CDR3 is TGCAGTGCTGGACTTGGGGGCGGCCTCACTGAA. It translates to CSAGLGGGLTE. The full CDR3 protein is CSAGLGGGLTEAFF.

In regard to this clone: The CDR3 end lies 3 residues beyond the end of the read and is filled in from the germline J gene. The rearrangement joins TRBV7-2 to TRBJ1-2; D is ambiguous. The CDR3 sequence is 15 residues long. Trimming cost V 1 base and J 3 bases, with 12 bases left between them. Germline V gene lookup returns CDR1 SGHTA and CDR2 FQGNSA. CDR3 region: CASSLGVGFDYGYTF. Incomplete CDR3 DNA: TGTGCCAGCAGCTTAGGGGTCGGGTTTGACTATGGC.

As for this clone: One junction end disagrees with the germline gene, perhaps due to a read error. The read comes to an end 3 residues before the CDR3 does, leaving the germline J gene to fill in the end. The rearrangement uses TRBV7-2 and TRBJ2-7; D is unresolved. CDR3 length equals 13 residues. Germline CDR1 and CDR2: SGHTA and FQGNSA. The CDR3 protein is CASRLGANYEQYF. CDR3 DNA (partial): TGTGCCAGCAGGTTAGGAGCCAACTACGAG. The variable domain in full, with the rest retrieved from reference TRBV7-2 and TRBJ2-7, is GAGVSQSPSNKVTEKGKDVELRCDPISGHTALYWYRQSLGQGLEFLIYFQGNSAPDKSGLPSDRFSAERTGGSVSTLTIQRTQQEDSAVYLCASRLGANYEQYFGPGTRLTVT.

Details on this clone: The CDR3 end falls 3 residues outside the read, so it is completed with the germline J gene. The J gene is TRBJ1-4, the V gene TRBV2; D gene unclear. This CDR3 region has 14 residues. From germline, CDR1 is SNHLY and CDR2 FYNNEI. V lost 7 bases and J lost 8, with 17 bases in between. CDR3 DNA, as far as it was read: TGTGCCAGCATCCGGACTCAATCAGGAGAAAAA. This encodes CASIRTQSGEK. The full CDR3 reads CASIRTQSGEKLFF.

A remark on this clone: The DNA ends 3 residues before the CDR3 does, and the rest of the CDR3 is filled in from the germline J gene. The rearrangement links TRBV5-1 to TRBJ1-6, with D uncertain. The CDR3 is 14 amino acids. CDR1 SGHRS and CDR2 YFSETQ come from the germline V gene. V was pared by 0 bases and J by 4 bases, with 5 bases between. Incomplete CDR3 DNA: TGCGCCAGCAGCTTGGAGCAATATAATTCACCC. It encodes CASSLEQYNSP. The full-length CDR3 reads as CASSLEQYNSPLHF.

As for this clone: The read falls 3 residues short of the CDR3 end, and the missing part is taken from the germline J gene. The rearrangement uses TRBV11-2 and TRBJ2-1, with D possibly matching TRBD2 (6 bases). CDR1 SGHAT and CDR2 FQNNGV come from the germline V gene. Trimming removed 3 bases at V and 9 bases at J, with 12 bases between. The CDR3 covers 13 residues. Partial CDR3 DNA: TGTGCCAGCAGCTTTGGGGGGATCACTGAG. It specifies CASSFGGITE. The full CDR3 is CASSFGGITEQFF.

Of note for this clone: The read stops 3 residues short of the end of the CDR3; the missing end is completed from the germline J gene. V and J are TRBV18 and TRBJ1-3; D is perhaps TRBD1 (6 bases). The V end lost 5 bases, the J end lost 2 bases, and 10 bases lay between the germline ends. The germline gives CDR1 KGHSH, CDR2 LQKENI. CDR3 size: 14 residues. CDR3 region: CASSGGGTGNTIYF. CDR3 bases read: TGTGCCAGCTCAGGAGGGGGAACTGGAAACACC.

About this clone: The read ends 3 residues shy of where the CDR3 ends; the end is completed using the germline J gene. The gene calls are TRBV7-3 and TRBJ1-1, with D uncertain. With 4 bases removed from V and 3 bases from J, the gap between germline ends came to 9 bases. CDR1 is SGHTA and CDR2 is FQGTGA in the germline V gene. The CDR3 contains 13 residues. The chain's CDR3 is CASSSTRDTEAFF. Incomplete CDR3 DNA: TGTGCCAGCAGCTCTACAAGGGACACTGAA. Supplemented by reference TRBV7-3 and TRBJ1-1, the full variable domain reads GAGVSQTPSNKVTEKGKYVELRCDPISGHTALYWYRQSLGQGPEFLIYFQGTGAADDSGLPNDRFFAVRPEGSVSTLKIQRTERGDSAVYLCASSSTRDTEAFFGQGTRLTVV.

Note on this clone: The CDR3 end is not reached by the read, which stops 3 residues before it; the germline J gene fills it in. V usage is TRBV19 and J usage is TRBJ2-3; D may match TRBD1 or TRBD2 (5 bases each). Germline CDR1 is LNHDA and CDR2 is SQIVND (reference sequence). V lost 9 bases and J lost 5, with 18 bases in between. The CDR3 runs 14 residues. The sequenced part of the CDR3 DNA is TGTGCCAGCACAATAGGGGCCGGAGGAGATACG. As protein: CASTIGAGGDT. The full CDR3 is CASTIGAGGDTQYF.

To note about this clone: The read ends 3 residues early relative to the CDR3; the germline J gene fills the gap. The chain is built from TRBV18 and TRBJ2-3; a weak D match, TRBD2 (6 bases). The CDR3 is made up of 15 amino acids. Germline values: CDR1 KGHSH, CDR2 LQKENI. The V end was cut by 3 bases, the J end by 6 bases, with 16 bases between. Here the CDR3 reads CASSPPGLGADTQYF. Incomplete CDR3 DNA: TGTGCCAGCTCACCGCCGGGACTTGGGGCGGATACG.

As to this clone: From the germline J gene comes the end of the CDR3, since the read stops 3 residues before it. The chain carries TRBV2 and TRBJ2-3; TRBD1 agrees at 11 bases. The CDR3 spans 15 residues. J lost 1 base, V lost 6 bases, and 3 bases had no gene match. The germline V gene has CDR1 SNHLY and CDR2 FYNNEI. CDR3: CASSGQGAGTDTQYF. The CDR3 DNA, read in part, is TGTGCCAGCAGCGGACAGGGGGCGGGCACAGATACG. Full variable domain (outside the CDR3, taken from reference TRBV2 and TRBJ2-3): EPEVTQTPSHQVTQMGQEVILRCVPISNHLYFYWYRQILGQKVEFLVSFYNNEISEKSEIFDDQFSVERPDGSNFTLKIRSTKLEDSAMYFCASSGQGAGTDTQYFGPGTRLTVL.

Turning to this clone: The sequenced fragment ends 3 residues before the CDR3 boundary, so the rest is inferred from the germline J gene. The rearrangement joins TRBV10-3 to TRBJ2-1, with D perhaps being TRBD1 or TRBD2 (6 bases each). The CDR3 loop spans 17 amino acids. The V and J ends lost 4 bases and 5 bases respectively, with 21 bases between them. Germline V CDR1 and CDR2: ENHRY, SYGVKD. CDR3 DNA (partial): TGTGCCATCAGTGGGGTCTTTAGGGGGAGGACCCACAATGAG. Translation: CAISGVFRGRTHNE. The full CDR3 protein is CAISGVFRGRTHNEQFF.

As for this clone: The observed sequence ends 3 residues before the CDR3 terminus, with the missing tail filled in from the germline J gene. V and J are TRBV2 and TRBJ2-1, with 8 nucleotides matching TRBD2. The germline V gene encodes CDR1 SNHLY and CDR2 FYNNEI. Trimming cost V 7 bases and J 6 bases; bases outside gene matches: 5. This CDR3 region has 13 residues. The covered CDR3 bases are TGTGCCAGCATGCGGACTAGCAGCAATGAG. Translation gives CASMRTSSNE. The whole CDR3 reads CASMRTSSNEQFF.

As for this clone: The CDR3 is cut off 3 residues early in the read; its end comes from the germline J gene. The chain joins TRBV5-1 to TRBJ2-5, with 8 bases that match TRBD1. The CDR3 is 14 residues long. V lost 4 bases, J lost 3 bases, and 5 bases stayed unmatched. Germline V gives CDR1 SGHRS, CDR2 YFSETQ. The CDR3 spells CASSGGTGKETQYF. Partial CDR3 DNA: TGCGCCAGCAGCGGCGGGACAGGAAAAGAGACC.